These T cell receptor beta chains were read from a single sample in a study of T cell clones after liver transplantation. Profiling relied on immunoSEQ multiplex PCR, and the TCRdb table lists in-frame clones only, not all of them. The data show tens of thousands of clones, with under 95% seen just once and 2.7% held by the top ten. The source material was CD4+ T cells from blood, sampled before liver transplant. These receptors came from a human donor who received a liver transplant. Both conserved end residues are part of each CDR3. A D gene is named only where the DNA matches it firmly. For some rows the clone size is stated as once, few or many, or as a class when expanded; others skip it.

TRBV2	TRBJ2-7	once	.	TGTGCCAGCAGACCGGGACGCTACTACGAGCAGTACTTC	CASRPGRYYEQYF
TRBV7-9	TRBJ1-2	.	TRBD1	TGTGCCAGCAGCCCCTCAGGGGGCGACTATGGCTACACCTTC	CASSPSGGDYGYTF
TRBV7-9	TRBJ1-5	.	TRBD1	TGTGCCAGCAGCCCGGCAACGGGACAGGGGTCTACTCAGCCCCAGCATTTT	CASSPATGQGSTQPQHF
TRBV11-1	TRBJ1-4	.	TRBD1	TGTGCCAGCAGCCCAAGACCGGGACAGTCGGATGAAAAACTGTTTTTT	CASSPRPGQSDEKLFF
TRBV19	TRBJ2-1	.	.	TGTGCCGCCCAGGGGGGACCAACACCTTACAATGAGCAGTTCTTC	CAAQGGPTPYNEQFF
TRBV4-1	TRBJ2-1	.	.	TGCGCCAGCAGCCAAGATCGACCTAGCCATGAGCAGTTCTTC	CASSQDRPSHEQFF
TRBV18	TRBJ2-3	.	TRBD1	TGTGCCAGCTCACGGGACAGGGATGATACGCAGTATTTT	CASSRDRDDTQYF
TRBV11-2	TRBJ1-2	.	.	TGTGCCAGCCGGCCACCCAGGGTTTCTCATGGCTACACCTTC	CASRPPRVSHGYTF
TRBV7-9	TRBJ1-1	.	.	TGTGCCAGCAGTACACAGGGAAATACTGAAGCTTTCTTT	CASSTQGNTEAFF
TRBV7-3	TRBJ2-2	.	TRBD1	TGTGCCAGCAGCTTACGTACAGGGGGCTTGACCGGGGAGCTGTTTTTT	CASSLRTGGLTGELFF
TRBV5-1	TRBJ1-1	.	.	TGCGCCAGCAGCTTCGGCGAGGGCACTGAAGCTTTCTTT	CASSFGEGTEAFF
TRBV25-1	TRBJ2-7	.	.	TGTGCCAGCAGTGAGGCGGTTATGGGCAGATACGAGCAGTACTTC	CASSEAVMGRYEQYF
TRBV10-3	TRBJ2-5	.	.	TGTGCCATCAGTGAGTCTACAGCCGGGACCCAGTACTTC	CAISESTAGTQYF
TRBV10-3	TRBJ2-3	.	.	TGTGCCATCAGTGCTATACCCACAGATACGCAGTATTTT	CAISAIPTDTQYF
TRBV10-3	TRBJ2-7	.	TRBD2	TGTGCCATCAGTGAGTCGAGCGGGGGAGTCTACGAGCAGTACTTC	CAISESSGGVYEQYF
TRBV7-2	TRBJ2-7	once	TRBD2	TGTGCCAGCAGCCGGGACTACTCCTACGAGCAGTACTTC	CASSRDYSYEQYF
TRBV11-2	TRBJ2-5	.	.	TGTGCCAGCAGCTTATCACAACCGGGGTCCCAGTACTTC	CASSLSQPGSQYF
TRBV14	TRBJ2-3	once	TRBD2	TGTGCCAGCAGCCGGACTAGCCCCACAGATACGCAGTATTTT	CASSRTSPTDTQYF
TRBV18	TRBJ2-7	.	.	TGTGCCAGCTCACAACTCGAGGATCAGGGGATCGGGTACGAGCAGTACTTC	CASSQLEDQGIGYEQYF
TRBV6-1	TRBJ1-2	.	.	TGTGCCAGCATCATAGGCACAAACTATGGCTACACCTTC	CASIIGTNYGYTF
TRBV7-2	TRBJ1-2	once	.	TGTGCCAGCAGCTTAGACAATAACTATGGCTACACCTTC	CASSLDNNYGYTF
TRBV10-3	TRBJ2-3	.	.	TGTGCCACCACGGAAACAGATACGCAGTATTTT	CATTETDTQYF
TRBV6-5	TRBJ2-7	.	TRBD1	TGTGCCAGCGGGATAAGGGACAGCCACTACGAGCAGTACTTC	CASGIRDSHYEQYF
TRBV7-2	TRBJ2-2	.	TRBD1	TGTGCCAGCAGCTTAATAGGGACAGCCCCTACCGGGGAGCTGTTTTTT	CASSLIGTAPTGELFF
TRBV5-6	TRBJ1-2	.	TRBD1	TGTGCCAGCAGCTTGACAGGGGGCGGCTACACCTTC	CASSLTGGGYTF
TRBV5-1	TRBJ2-5	.	TRBD2	TGCGCCAGCAGCTCGAGCCGACTAGCGGGAGGAGCAGGGGAGACCCAGTACTTC	CASSSSRLAGGAGETQYF
TRBV5-1	TRBJ2-3	.	.	TGCGCCAGCAGCTCTCTTGGGACTAGCACAGATACGCAGTATTTT	CASSSLGTSTDTQYF
TRBV6-5	TRBJ1-5	.	TRBD1	TGTGCCGACCCATATGACAGGGGCAATCAGCCCCAGCATTTT	CADPYDRGNQPQHF
TRBV25-1	TRBJ1-3	once	.	TGTGCCAGCAGTCTGGGGGCAGAGGGAAACACCATATATTTT	CASSLGAEGNTIYF
TRBV2	TRBJ2-1	.	.	TGTGCCAGCAAGGGGGGCGGGATGGGCTCCTACAATGAGCAGTTCTTC	CASKGGGMGSYNEQFF
TRBV10-1	TRBJ2-1	.	.	TGCGCCAGCAGTGCCCGGTCAGCGGGCTTCTACAATGAGCAGTTCTTC	CASSARSAGFYNEQFF